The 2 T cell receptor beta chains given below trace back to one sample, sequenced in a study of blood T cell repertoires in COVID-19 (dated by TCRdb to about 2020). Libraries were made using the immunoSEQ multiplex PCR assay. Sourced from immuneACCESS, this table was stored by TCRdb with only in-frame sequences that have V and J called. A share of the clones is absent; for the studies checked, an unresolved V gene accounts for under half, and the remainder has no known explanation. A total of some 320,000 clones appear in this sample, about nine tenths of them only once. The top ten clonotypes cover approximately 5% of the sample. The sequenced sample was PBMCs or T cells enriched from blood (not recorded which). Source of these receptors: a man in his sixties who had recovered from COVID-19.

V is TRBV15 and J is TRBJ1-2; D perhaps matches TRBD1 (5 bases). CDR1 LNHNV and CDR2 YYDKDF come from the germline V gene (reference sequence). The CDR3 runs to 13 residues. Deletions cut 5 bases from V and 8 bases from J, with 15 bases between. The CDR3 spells CATSHRDSQGYTF. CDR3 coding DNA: TGTGCCACCAGCCATCGGGACTCACAGGGCTACACCTTC.

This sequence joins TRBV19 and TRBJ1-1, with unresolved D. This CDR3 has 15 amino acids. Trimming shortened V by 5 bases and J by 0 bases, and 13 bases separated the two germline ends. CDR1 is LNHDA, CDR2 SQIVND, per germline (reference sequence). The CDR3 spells CASSPGEVMNTEAFF. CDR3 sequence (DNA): TGTGCCAGTAGTCCCGGTGAAGTTATGAACACTGAAGCTTTCTTT.